This T cell receptor beta chain stems from a study of T cell repertoires in aging, cancer and after chemotherapy. Rearranged V-D-J TRB sequences were amplified with a mixed TRB-A/B primer pool. TCRdb itself ran the multiplex PCR reads through MiXCR, one entry per CDR3 protein. The table has roughly 6,400 distinct CDR3 sequences, roughly 29% seen once; the top ten hold 6.6%. CDR1 is SGHTA, CDR2 FQGNSA, per germline. The CDR3 runs to 17 residues. V was cut by 0 bases and J by 6 bases, with 17 bases left in between. Amplification of TCR beta used genomic DNA extracted from peripheral blood. Regarding this clonotype: Its target is unknown.

General study points: The repertoire data cannot show anything about immunological memory following chemotherapy.

The TCR comes from a human donor in good health. The chain uses TRBV7-2 and TRBJ2-2; TRBD2 is a possible D gene (5 bases). The source material was blood. The CDR3 protein is CASSLAPSPDASGELFF. CDR3 DNA: TGTGCCAGCAGCTTAGCTCCTAGCCCAGACGCCTCCGGGGAGCTGTTTTTT.